The 20 T cell receptor beta chains reported below all come from one sample, sequenced in a study of CD8 T cells in ankylosing spondylitis. TCRdb recomputed calls from the 5' RACE reads with MiXCR, one row per CDR3 protein. The table has under 250,000 distinct CDR3 sequences, 8.2% seen once. Material: blood, either unsorted or a sorted T cell fraction (not recorded which). The source is a female donor with ankylosing spondylitis or in good health (not recorded which).

This clonotype has a count of ten or more. The chain links TRBV6-5 to TRBJ2-1; perhaps TRBD1 as D (6 bases). Germline V lookup: CDR1 MNHEY, CDR2 SVGAGI. This CDR3 spans 15 amino acids. Trimming left V 4 bases short and J 3 bases short, with 13 bases between. Here the CDR3 DNA reads TGTGCCAGCAGTTCTATCCGGGACATCTACAATGAGCAGTTCTTC. This codes for CASSSIRDIYNEQFF.

This clonotype came up many times. The CDR3 DNA follows: TGTGCCAGCAGCCAAGATCGAAAGGGGCCGGTCAATGAGCAGTTCTTC. Protein product: CASSQDRKGPVNEQFF. V is TRBV3-1 and J is TRBJ2-1; TRBD1 is a possible D gene (5 bases). Trimming stripped 0 bases from V and 6 bases from J, with 15 bases between. The length of the CDR3 is 16 residues. Germline V gene sequence: CDR1 LGHDT, CDR2 YNNKEL (reference sequence).

J is TRBJ1-1 and V is TRBV7-3; the match to TRBD1 covers 7 bases. The CDR3 is 14 amino acids. CDR1 and CDR2 from the germline V gene are SGHTA and FQGTGA. Trimming at V came to 5 bases and at J to 5 bases, leaving 8 bases not matched to a gene. The CDR3 loop is CASSTQGGGTEAFF. In DNA, the CDR3 is TGTGCCAGCAGCACCCAGGGGGGAGGAACTGAAGCTTTCTTT.

This clonotype was counted many times. The CDR3: CASSAGGTGNYEQYF. CDR3 nucleotides: TGTGCCAGCAGTGCCGGCGGGACAGGGAACTACGAGCAGTACTTC. V is TRBV9 and J is TRBJ2-7, with 9 nucleotides matching TRBD1. There are 15 residues in the CDR3. Germline-derived CDR1 and CDR2 are SGDLS and YYNGEE. Trimming removed 5 bases from V and 3 bases from J; junction bases left unmatched: 9.

V is TRBV20-1 and J is TRBJ2-7; D possibly corresponds to TRBD2 (6 bases). Trimming shortened V by 5 bases and J by 3 bases, and 26 bases separated the two germline ends. Germline CDR1 reads DFQATT; CDR2 reads SNEGSKA (reference sequence). There are 17 residues in the CDR3. The CDR3 DNA reads as TGCAGTGCTGGTACGCCTGTGGCGGGCTCGCGGGGCTACGAGCAGTACTTC. This gives the protein CSAGTPVAGSRGYEQYF.

Many counts were recorded for this clonotype. This may be a read error, as it is one base from a much larger clone. The chain's CDR3 is CASSSNEQFF. In nucleotides, the CDR3 is TGTGCCAGCAGTTCCAATGAGCAGTTCTTC. The V and J genes are TRBV12-3 or TRBV12-4 and TRBJ2-1; D gene ambiguous. V lost 4 bases and J lost 6, with 1 base in between. This CDR3 is 10 amino acids long.

There are many counts of this clonotype. The rearrangement uses TRBV7-2 and TRBJ2-1; 7 nucleotides match TRBD2. The V gene end was trimmed by 1 base and the J gene end by 3 bases; junction bases not matched to a gene: 3. CDR1 and CDR2 (germline): SGHTA, FQGNSA. This CDR3 is 15 amino acids long. CDR3 bases: TGTGCCAGCAGCTTAGGGGGGGGAGGCTACAATGAGCAGTTCTTC. Its protein is CASSLGGGGYNEQFF.

The table lists this clonotype with many counts. The genes are TRBV7-8 and TRBJ2-1; D may match TRBD1 or TRBD2 (5 bases each). CDR3 size: 16 residues. V lost 1 base and J 7 bases, leaving 17 bases between the germline ends. Germline loops: CDR1 SGHVS, CDR2 FQNEAQ. The DNA for the CDR3 is TGTGCCAGCAGCTTAGAGGGACGGATCGCATGGAATGAGCAGTTCTTC. Protein: CASSLEGRIAWNEQFF.

This clonotype was recorded many times. V is TRBV5-1 and J is TRBJ2-3, with TRBD1 matching 9 bases. Germline V gene data show CDR1 as SGHRS and CDR2 as YFSETQ. V dropped 4 bases and J dropped 4; count of bases not matched to a gene: 7. The CDR3 length is 15 residues. The CDR3 loop reads CASSQGQGFADTQYF. The DNA of the CDR3 is TGCGCCAGCAGCCAGGGACAGGGATTCGCAGATACGCAGTATTTT. Full variable domain (rest looked up from reference TRBV5-1 and TRBJ2-3): KAGVTQTPRYLIKTRGQQVTLSCSPISGHRSVSWYQQTPGQGLQFLFEYFSETQRNKGNFPGRFSGRQFSNSRSEMNVSTLELGDSALYLCASSQGQGFADTQYFGPGTRLTVL.

This clonotype has ten or more counts. The rearrangement links TRBV7-2 to TRBJ2-3; D remains ambiguous. Germline CDR1 and CDR2: SGHTA and FQGNSA. The CDR3 is made up of 12 amino acids. V gave up 5 bases and J gave up 4 bases, with 7 bases separating them. The DNA for the CDR3 is TGTGCCAGCAGCACTCTGTCAGATACGCAGTATTTT. Protein sequence: CASSTLSDTQYF.

The table lists this clonotype with many counts. V and J are TRBV30 and TRBJ1-1; 8 bases fit TRBD1. V lost 3 bases to trimming and J lost 6 bases; unmatched junction nucleotides: 3. The CDR3 loop spans 12 amino acids. The germline V gene has CDR1 GTSNPN and CDR2 SVGIG (reference sequence). The CDR3 here is CAWRTGEAEAFF. The CDR3 DNA sequence: TGTGCCTGGAGGACAGGGGAAGCTGAAGCTTTCTTT.

This clonotype was observed at least ten times. The chain couples TRBV2 to TRBJ2-7; 7 nucleotides agree with TRBD2. After removal of 6 bases from V and 3 bases from J, the junction contained 14 bases not matched to a gene. Germline lookup yields CDR1 SNHLY and CDR2 FYNNEI. This CDR3 spans 16 amino acids. The CDR3 here is CASRVSSERGYYEQYF. CDR3 sequence (DNA): TGTGCCAGCAGGGTCTCAAGTGAGCGGGGCTACTACGAGCAGTACTTC.

This clonotype was observed many times. V gene TRBV7-8 combines with J gene TRBJ2-2; D is unresolved. The CDR3 is 15 residues long. CDR1 and CDR2 (germline): SGHVS, FQNEAQ. Trimming left V 4 bases short and J 0 bases short, with 9 bases between. This CDR3 is CASSSLRANTGELFF. In nucleotides, the CDR3 is TGTGCCAGCAGCTCTCTTAGGGCGAACACCGGGGAGCTGTTTTTT.

This clonotype came up many times. CDR3 residues: CASSLGRTVGLYF. CDR3 sequence (DNA): TGTGCCAGCAGCTTGGGACGGACAGTCGGTTTGTACTTC. The rearrangement joins TRBV5-6 to TRBJ2-4, with a possible D match to TRBD1 (6 bases). CDR3 length equals 13 residues. The germline V and J ends were trimmed by 0 bases and 15 bases, with 16 bases remaining between them. Germline V gives CDR1 SGHDT, CDR2 YYEEEE.

On this clonotype: Lacking the conserved final phenylalanine or tryptophan, this CDR3 likely reflects a read error. The chain couples TRBV7-2 to TRBJ1-3; D unclear. This CDR3 is 14 amino acids long. CDR1 is SGHTA and CDR2 is FQGNSA in the germline V gene. V was trimmed by 3 bases and J by 0 bases, leaving 6 bases between them. CDR3 sequence reads: CASSLGFSGNTIYL. The CDR3 region has the DNA TGTGCCAGCAGCTTGGGTTTCTCTGGAAACACCATATATCTT.

This clonotype has a count of ten or more. The chain recombines TRBV20-1 with TRBJ2-1; 13 nucleotides line up with TRBD2. V dropped 7 bases and J dropped 4; count of bases not matched to a gene: 10. The V gene's germline CDR1 is DFQATT and CDR2 SNEGSKA (reference sequence). This CDR3 comprises 16 residues. For the CDR3, the DNA is TGCAGTGTCCCGGGACTAGCGGGGATATGGTACAATGAGCAGTTCTTC. It codes for CSVPGLAGIWYNEQFF.

This clonotype has ten or more counts. This sequence joins TRBV4-3 and TRBJ2-1; 10 bases fit TRBD1. Per the germline V gene, CDR1 is LGHNA and CDR2 is YSLEER. V was pared by 1 base and J by 2 bases, with 8 bases of the junction left unmatched. The CDR3 is 18 residues long. The CDR3 protein is CASSQGPGQGPPYNEQFF. The DNA for the CDR3 is TGCGCCAGCAGCCAAGGACCGGGACAGGGGCCCCCCTACAATGAGCAGTTCTTC.

About this clonotype: One end of the junction is discordant with germline, which a read error may explain. DNA for the CDR3: TGTGCCAGCAGTTTAAATCCGGGGGGAGCGAGCAATCAGCACCAGCATTTT. It specifies CASSLNPGGASNQHQHF. The rearrangement uses TRBV12-3 or TRBV12-4 and TRBJ1-5, with a tentative D call TRBD1 (5 bases). The CDR3 runs to 17 residues.

This clonotype has a count of ten or more. The V call is TRBV7-8, the J call TRBJ2-6; 10 nucleotides agree with TRBD1. This CDR3 is 17 amino acids long. Germline V gives CDR1 SGHVS, CDR2 FQNEAQ. With 6 bases clipped from V and 1 base from J, the junction kept 6 bases outside the gene matches. The CDR3 sequence is CASRSGTGESGANVLTF. Written as DNA, the CDR3 is TGTGCCAGCAGATCCGGGACAGGGGAATCTGGGGCCAACGTCCTGACTTTC.

There are many counts of this clonotype. The chain is built from TRBV6-1 and TRBJ2-7; 8 bases are a match to TRBD2. Germline CDR1 and CDR2: MNHNS and SASEGT. This CDR3 has 16 residues. V dropped 2 bases and J dropped 1; count of bases not matched to a gene: 7. The CDR3 coding sequence is TGTGCCAGCAGTGAATCCTGGAGACTAGCGTCCTACGAGCAGTACTTC. The encoded protein is CASSESWRLASYEQYF.